These 6 T cell receptor beta chains originate from one sample sequenced in a study of memory CD4+ T cells and cytomegalovirus serostatus. The sort gate was single viable CD3+CD4+CD8-CD45RO+ cells for memory CD4+ T cells. The data were produced by immunoSEQ multiplex PCR, yet TCRdb's version contains in-frame clones alone and is incomplete. The sample carries 40,000 to 60,000 clones, around 78% recorded once. Material: memory CD4+ T cells from blood. These receptors came from an adult in good health and CMV-seronegative.

The chain uses TRBV12-2 and TRBJ2-1; the tabulated D call, TRBD2, remains unverified against the DNA. TRBV12-2 is a pseudogene. This CDR3 has 16 residues. The CDR3 sequence: CASRLARDYLDNEQFF. The CDR3 DNA reads TGTGCAAGTCGCTTAGCGAGGGACTACCTGGACAATGAGCAGTTCTTC.

This clone was seen a single time. J is TRBJ2-1 and V is TRBV5-8, with 8 positions matching TRBD2. The CDR3 is 14 amino acids. Germline trimming cut 9 bases from V and 5 bases from J; bases unmatched to any gene: 10. Looked up from germline, CDR1 is SGHTS and CDR2 is YDEGEE. Here the CDR3 DNA reads TGTGCCACGGGAGGGGCAGGGATCCACAATGAGCAGTTCTTC. This sequence encodes CATGGAGIHNEQFF.

This clone was observed once. V usage is TRBV27 and J usage is TRBJ1-6; no clear D gene. Germline CDR1 MNHEY, CDR2 SMNVEV (reference sequence). V lost 3 bases, J lost 8 bases, and 14 bases lay in between. The CDR3 is 15 amino acids. Here the CDR3 DNA reads TGTGCCAGCAGTTTTTACGGGTCTGGGGATTCACCCCTCCACTTT. Encoded protein: CASSFYGSGDSPLHF.

The chain combines TRBV28 with TRBJ1-5; possible D gene TRBD1, 5 bases. Trimming took 5 bases from V and 0 from J, leaving 20 bases between them. The CDR3 loop spans 18 amino acids. Germline V gene sequence: CDR1 MDHEN, CDR2 SYDVKM. CDR3 residues: CASSGSEQVHYSNQPQHF. CDR3 DNA sequence: TGTGCCAGCAGTGGCTCCGAACAGGTCCATTATAGCAATCAGCCCCAGCATTTT.

The rearrangement links TRBV5-4 to TRBJ1-6; 7 bases map to TRBD1. With 0 bases clipped from V and 8 bases from J, the junction kept 5 bases outside the gene matches. Germline V CDR1 and CDR2: SGHNT, YYREEE (reference sequence). This CDR3 is 15 amino acids long. DNA for the CDR3: TGTGCCAGCAGCTTGGGGCAGGGGGTTGATTCACCCCTCCACTTT. This translates into CASSLGQGVDSPLHF.

This clone was recorded only once. The chain couples TRBV5-1 to TRBJ2-2, with D maybe TRBD2 (7 bases). Germline assignment: CDR1 SGHRS and CDR2 YFSETQ. V lost 3 bases to trimming and J lost 0 bases, with 15 bases between them. The length of the CDR3 is 17 residues. CDR3 coding DNA: TGCGCCAGCAGCTGGGGGCGGCGGGGGCCGAACACCGGGGAGCTGTTTTTT. This sequence encodes CASSWGRRGPNTGELFF.